The 11 T cell receptor beta chains given below trace back to one sample, sequenced in a study of blood T cell repertoires in COVID-19. Clones were sequenced by immunoSEQ multiplex PCR, and TCRdb holds only the in-frame ones, with some missing. The profile covers around 130,000 clones, with about 83% appearing a single time and 9.5% to 15% taken by the ten largest. What was sequenced was peripheral blood. Receptors originate from a human donor in a cohort sampled during active COVID-19.

The J gene is TRBJ1-4, the V gene TRBV7-2, with 11 bases lining up with TRBD1. V lost 6 bases, J lost 5 bases, and 2 bases stayed unmatched. Looked up from germline, CDR1 is SGHTA and CDR2 is FQGNSA. The CDR3 is 14 amino acids. The CDR3 protein is CASSRDRGNEKLFF. For the CDR3, the DNA is TGTGCCAGCAGTCGGGACAGGGGGAATGAAAAACTGTTTTTT.

The rearrangement joins TRBV5-1 to TRBJ1-1, with D unclear. CDR1 is SGHRS, CDR2 YFSETQ, per germline. V lost 0 bases and J lost 1, with 7 bases in between. This CDR3 has 14 amino acids. CDR3 nucleotide sequence: TGCGCCAGCAGCTTGGACAGCCCGAACACTGAAGCTTTCTTT. Translating gives CASSLDSPNTEAFF.

The chain links TRBV3-1 (or the pseudogene TRBV3-2) to TRBJ1-6; no clear D. V lost 1 base and J 9 bases, leaving 13 bases between the germline ends. From germline, CDR1 is LGHDT and CDR2 YNNKEL (reference sequence). The CDR3 is 15 residues long. DNA for the CDR3: TGTGCCAGCAGCCAAGGGTTCGGTGCCGGTTCACCCCTCCACTTT. This sequence encodes CASSQGFGAGSPLHF.

The table lists this clone with a count of one. The genes are TRBV7-8 and TRBJ1-4; perhaps TRBD1 as D (6 bases). CDR1 is SGHVS, CDR2 FQNEAQ, per germline. V was clipped by 5 bases and J by 0 bases, with 16 bases between them. This CDR3 has 17 amino acids. The CDR3 protein is CASSTNLRGSTNEKLFF. CDR3 bases: TGTGCCAGCAGCACGAACCTCAGGGGCTCAACTAATGAAAAACTGTTTTTT.

The chain joins TRBV15 to TRBJ1-2; a possible D gene is TRBD1 (5 bases). There are 14 residues in the CDR3. Trimming took off 1 base at V and 3 bases at J, with 9 bases between the two ends. CDR1 and CDR2 (germline): LNHNV, YYDKDF (reference sequence). The CDR3: CATSRGTSDYGYTF. CDR3 coding DNA: TGTGCCACCAGCAGAGGGACATCGGACTATGGCTACACCTTC.

The chain uses TRBV7-2 and TRBJ1-2; D gene ambiguous. V was trimmed by 1 base and J by 5 bases, leaving 8 bases between them. Germline-derived CDR1 and CDR2 are SGHTA and FQGNSA. This CDR3 comprises 13 residues. The DNA for the CDR3 is TGTGCCAGCAGCTTAGGAGCCCATTATGGCTACACCTTC. It yields the protein CASSLGAHYGYTF. The full variable domain, completed using reference TRBV7-2 and TRBJ1-2, is GAGVSQSPSNKVTEKGKDVELRCDPISGHTALYWYRQSLGQGLEFLIYFQGNSAPDKSGLPSDRFSAERTGGSVSTLTIQRTQQEDSAVYLCASSLGAHYGYTFGSGTRLTVV.

The chain employs TRBV5-1 and TRBJ2-7; the match to TRBD1 covers 12 bases. This CDR3 region has 14 residues. Germline values: CDR1 SGHRS, CDR2 YFSETQ. V dropped 5 bases and J dropped 4; count of bases not matched to a gene: 4. The CDR3 spells CASRTGQGAYEQYF. The DNA of the CDR3 is TGCGCCAGCAGGACGGGACAGGGGGCTTACGAGCAGTACTTC.

The CDR3 DNA is TGCGCCAGCAGCCAGACCGAGGGACTAGTGAATGAGCAGTTCTTC. It is translated as CASSQTEGLVNEQFF. The rearrangement joins TRBV4-1 to TRBJ2-1, with 8 nucleotides matching TRBD2. V gave up 3 bases and J gave up 7 bases; unmatched junction bases: 8. Looked up from germline, CDR1 is MGHRA and CDR2 is YSYEKL. The CDR3 contains 15 residues.

The chain has TRBV19 and TRBJ1-1; 10 bases are a match to TRBD1. The CDR3 extends over 15 amino acids. The J segment lost 6 bases and the V segment lost 3 bases, leaving 7 bases of the junction unmatched. In germline, CDR1 is LNHDA, CDR2 SQIVND (reference sequence). The CDR3 nucleotides read TGTGCCAGTAGTATGATACTCGGGACAGGGGCTGAAGCTTTCTTT. Amino acids: CASSMILGTGAEAFF.

V and J are TRBV2 and TRBJ2-7, with a possible D match to TRBD1 (6 bases). Germline-derived CDR1 and CDR2 are SNHLY and FYNNEI. The CDR3 length is 11 residues. V was clipped by 4 bases and J by 6 bases, with 7 bases between them. The CDR3 loop reads CASSVGAEQYF. The CDR3 DNA reads TGTGCCAGCAGTGTGGGGGCCGAGCAGTACTTC.

The V gene is TRBV4-1, the J gene TRBJ1-6, with D perhaps matching TRBD1 (6 bases). The length of the CDR3 is 15 residues. Germline V gene lookup returns CDR1 MGHRA and CDR2 YSYEKL. Trimming shortened V by 4 bases and J by 3 bases, and 10 bases separated the two germline ends. CDR3 protein: CASSPGQIYNSPLHF. CDR3 nucleotides: TGCGCCAGCAGCCCCGGACAGATCTATAATTCACCCCTCCACTTT.